These 15 T cell receptor beta chains came from one sample sequenced in a study of beta chain features in type 1 diabetes. Study-level findings and limits: People with Type 1 diabetes carried modestly yet significantly shorter TCRB CDR3s in all four CD4+ subsets.

These receptors have no known antigen. The entirety of the isolated RNA underwent reverse transcription, so expressed TCRB transcripts were sequenced. This table comes from immunoSEQ multiplex PCR, and its TCRdb copy is limited to in-frame clones, with some not included. The sample has about 190,000 clones, 7.8% seen once. Sequencing used central memory CD4+ T cells from blood. The receptors originated from a woman in her thirties or forties with type 1 diabetes.

The CDR3 loop reads CASSPSRDRAEAFF. The CDR3 DNA is TGTGCCAGCAGCCCATCCCGAGACAGGGCTGAAGCTTTCTTT. This chain links TRBV7-3 with TRBJ1-1; TRBD1 matches at 7 bases. Germline assignment: CDR1 SGHTA and CDR2 FQGTGA. The CDR3 covers 14 residues. With V trimmed by 5 bases and J by 6 bases, 9 bases remained unmatched.

This clone has more than one count but fewer than ten. V gene TRBV19 combines with J gene TRBJ2-5, with D perhaps matching TRBD1 (6 bases). Trimming cost V 6 bases and J 2 bases, with 16 bases left between them. The CDR3 length is 15 residues. The germline V gene has CDR1 LNHDA and CDR2 SQIVND (reference sequence). CDR3 DNA sequence: TGTGCCAGTAGGGATCGACAGGCCAGGCAAGAGACCCAGTACTTC. Translated: CASRDRQARQETQYF.

The chain has TRBV7-9 and TRBJ2-2, with D uncertain. The CDR3 spans 14 residues. Germline CDR1 is SEHNR and CDR2 is FQNEAQ (reference sequence). Trimming shortened V by 3 bases and J by 4 bases, and 9 bases separated the two germline ends. The CDR3 loop is CASSLTQTTGELFF. CDR3 sequence (DNA): TGTGCCAGCAGCTTGACACAGACCACCGGGGAGCTGTTTTTT.

This clone was seen only a few times. The chain combines TRBV29-1 with TRBJ1-1; 8 bases agree with TRBD1. The CDR3 has 13 residues. Germline CDR1 SQVTM, CDR2 ANQGSEA. The V gene end was trimmed by 5 bases and the J gene end by 5 bases; junction bases not matched to a gene: 7. CDR3 residues: CSVRSGGETEAFF. In DNA, the CDR3 is TGCAGCGTTCGTTCAGGGGGCGAGACTGAAGCTTTCTTT.

In this sample, this clone turned up a few times. The rearrangement links TRBV10-3 to TRBJ2-7; possibly TRBD2 for D (6 bases). CDR1 and CDR2 from the germline V gene are ENHRY and SYGVKD. V was trimmed by 8 bases and J by 1 base, leaving 15 bases between them. The CDR3 has 14 amino acids. The CDR3, as DNA: TGTGCCATCGGGCGGGGATTAGGTTCCTACGAGCAGTACTTC. Translation: CAIGRGLGSYEQYF.

This clone was seen ten or more times. The chain couples TRBV4-3 to TRBJ2-5, with 9 bases identical to TRBD1. CDR3 length equals 15 residues. Unmatched junction bases numbered 6, after V lost 5 bases and J lost 2 bases. Germline V CDR1 and CDR2: LGHNA, YSLEER. The CDR3 here is CASSFSGTGQETQYF. The CDR3 nucleotides are TGCGCCAGCAGCTTCTCCGGGACAGGGCAAGAGACCCAGTACTTC.

This clone turned up a few times. The chain links TRBV30 to TRBJ1-5; D not resolved. Germline values: CDR1 GTSNPN, CDR2 SVGIG (reference sequence). V lost 0 bases to trimming and J lost 11 bases, with 14 bases between them. The CDR3 is made up of 13 amino acids. The CDR3 nucleotides read TGTGCCTGGAGTGTATCTCGAATCGCGACCCAGCATTTT. Protein product: CAWSVSRIATQHF.

This clone was observed a handful of times. The J gene is TRBJ2-1, the V gene TRBV7-2; 8 nucleotides match TRBD2. Trimming at V came to 10 bases and at J to 8 bases, leaving 4 bases not matched to a gene. Germline lookup yields CDR1 SGHTA and CDR2 FQGNSA. This CDR3 comprises 11 residues. The chain's CDR3 is CATGGGYEQFF. Written as DNA, the CDR3 is TGTGCCACCGGGGGGGGTTATGAGCAGTTCTTC.

The gene calls are TRBV5-1 and TRBJ2-7, with 10 bases identical to TRBD1. The CDR3 consists of 13 residues. The trim removed 4 bases at V and 5 bases at J, leaving 3 bases unmatched. From germline, CDR1 is SGHRS and CDR2 YFSETQ. The CDR3 DNA is TGCGCCAGCAGCCCGGGACAGGGGAACGAGCAGTACTTC. Its translation: CASSPGQGNEQYF.

This clone was recorded a few times. V is TRBV5-1 and J is TRBJ2-1; TRBD1 might be the D (6 bases). This CDR3 has 15 residues. V lost 4 bases and J lost 8, with 19 bases in between. In germline, CDR1 is SGHRS, CDR2 YFSETQ. DNA for the CDR3: TGCGCCAGCAGCGCTGGGACCCACCCAGGGGATGAGCAGTTCTTC. Its protein is CASSAGTHPGDEQFF. The whole variable domain, filled in from reference TRBV5-1 and TRBJ2-1, reads KAGVTQTPRYLIKTRGQQVTLSCSPISGHRSVSWYQQTPGQGLQFLFEYFSETQRNKGNFPGRFSGRQFSNSRSEMNVSTLELGDSALYLCASSAGTHPGDEQFFGPGTRLTVL.

This clone was seen ten or more times. The genes are TRBV15 and TRBJ2-1; 10 nucleotides line up with TRBD2. Trimming removed 1 base from V and 7 bases from J; junction bases left unmatched: 10. Germline V gene sequence: CDR1 LNHNV, CDR2 YYDKDF (reference sequence). The CDR3 extends over 17 amino acids. The CDR3 DNA sequence: TGTGCCACCAGCAGAGGAGGAAGGGCTAGCGGGAGAAATGAGCAGTTCTTC. Its translation is CATSRGGRASGRNEQFF.

A remark on this clone: The sample holds other DNA sequences that translate to the same CDR3. This rearrangement joins TRBV11-2 to TRBJ2-3, with no clear D. This CDR3 region has 11 residues. Germline lookup yields CDR1 SGHAT and CDR2 FQNNGV. Between the trimmed V and J ends, which lost 4 bases and 6 bases, there was a span of 5 bases. The CDR3 region is CASSSTDTQYF. In DNA form, the CDR3 reads TGTGCCAGCAGCTCTACTGATACGCAGTATTTT.

The gene calls are TRBV30 and TRBJ2-5, with TRBD1 matching 7 bases. Germline V gives CDR1 GTSNPN, CDR2 SVGIG (reference sequence). The CDR3 runs to 12 residues. The trim removed 5 bases at V and 5 bases at J, leaving 5 bases unmatched. Here the CDR3 DNA reads TGTGCCTGGGCCGACAGGGCTGAGACCCAGTACTTC. Protein product: CAWADRAETQYF.

In this sample, this clone turned up a few times. J is TRBJ2-7 and V is TRBV28; 7 bases fit TRBD1. The CDR3 covers 13 residues. Germline CDR1 is MDHEN and CDR2 is SYDVKM. V shed 6 bases and J 3 bases; nucleotides not matched to a gene: 5. CDR3 in DNA: TGTGCCAGCAGATTGGGACAGCTCTACGAGCAGTACTTC. It is translated as CASRLGQLYEQYF.

The chain carries TRBV29-1 and TRBJ2-5, with TRBD2 as a possible D gene (5 bases). Germline V gene lookup returns CDR1 SQVTM and CDR2 ANQGSEA. This CDR3 contains 12 residues. Trimming shortened V by 1 base and J by 5 bases, and 8 bases separated the two germline ends. CDR3 sequence: CSVEGGSETQYF. CDR3 coding DNA: TGCAGCGTTGAAGGAGGGAGCGAGACCCAGTACTTC. Using reference TRBV29-1 and TRBJ2-5 for the parts outside the CDR3, the full variable domain is SAVISQKPSRDICQRGTSLTIQCQVDSQVTMMFWYRQQPGQSLTLIATANQGSEATYESGFVIDKFPISRPNLTFSTLTVSNMSPEDSSIYLCSVEGGSETQYFGPGTRLLVL.